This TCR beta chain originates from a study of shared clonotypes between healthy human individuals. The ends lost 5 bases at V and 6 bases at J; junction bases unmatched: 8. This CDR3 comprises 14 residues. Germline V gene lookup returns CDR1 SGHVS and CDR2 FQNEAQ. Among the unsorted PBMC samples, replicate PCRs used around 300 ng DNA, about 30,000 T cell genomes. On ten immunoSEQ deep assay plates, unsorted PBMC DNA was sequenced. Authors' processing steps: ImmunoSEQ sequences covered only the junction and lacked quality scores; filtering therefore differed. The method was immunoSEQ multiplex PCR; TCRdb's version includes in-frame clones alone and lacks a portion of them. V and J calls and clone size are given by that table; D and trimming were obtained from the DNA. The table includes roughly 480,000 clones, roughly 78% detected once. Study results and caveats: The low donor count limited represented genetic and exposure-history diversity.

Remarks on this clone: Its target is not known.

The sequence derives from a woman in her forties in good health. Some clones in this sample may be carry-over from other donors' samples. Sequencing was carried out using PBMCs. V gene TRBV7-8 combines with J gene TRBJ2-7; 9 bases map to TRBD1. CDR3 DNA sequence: TGTGCCAGCAGCCCAAGGACAGGGGTCGGCGAGCAGTACTTC. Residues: CASSPRTGVGEQYF.